The rows below give T cell receptor beta chains drawn from one sample of a study of glioma-infiltrating T cells. TCRdb fed the multiplex PCR reads into MiXCR, producing one record per CDR3 protein. The sample contains about 190,000 distinct CDR3 sequences, over 30% of which appear only once. The sample taken for sequencing was glioma tissue, nonneoplastic brain tissue, or PBMCs (not recorded which). The receptor set was obtained from a human donor with low-grade glioma or glioblastoma, undergoing nonglioma brain surgery, or in good health (not recorded which). CDR3s include the opening cysteine and the closing phenylalanine or tryptophan. Each record gives: D gene, J gene, clone size, V gene, CDR3 protein, CDR3 DNA. The D gene is left open where the match is weak. Clone size is stated in some rows and not others, as once, few, many or a class when expanded.

D gene: NA
J gene: TRBJ2-2
clone size: many
V gene: TRBV29-1
CDR3 protein: CSVVTVSGELFF
CDR3 DNA: TGCAGCGTTGTAACGGTCTCCGGGGAGCTGTTTTTT

D gene: NA
J gene: TRBJ2-1
clone size: NA
V gene: TRBV12-3/TRBV12-4
CDR3 protein: CASRPDSGNEQFF
CDR3 DNA: TGTGCCAGCAGGCCCGATAGCGGTAATGAGCAGTTCTTC

D gene: NA
J gene: TRBJ2-7
clone size: many
V gene: TRBV4-3
CDR3 protein: CASSQGRNYEQYF
CDR3 DNA: TGCGCCAGCAGCCAGGGGAGAAACTACGAGCAGTACTTC

D gene: TRBD1
J gene: TRBJ1-1
clone size: NA
V gene: TRBV6-2/TRBV6-3
CDR3 protein: CASSPLGQGLNTEAFF
CDR3 DNA: TGTGCCAGCAGTCCCCTAGGACAGGGTTTGAACACTGAAGCTTTCTTT

D gene: NA
J gene: TRBJ2-7
clone size: NA
V gene: TRBV10-3
CDR3 protein: CAISESNPGAHYEQYF
CDR3 DNA: TGTGCCATCAGTGAGTCGAATCCAGGGGCTCATTACGAGCAGTACTTC

D gene: NA
J gene: TRBJ1-1
clone size: NA
V gene: TRBV10-3
CDR3 protein: CAISKGQNTKAFF
CDR3 DNA: TGTGCCATCAGCAAGGGGCAGAACACTAAAGCTTTCTTT

D gene: TRBD2
J gene: TRBJ2-3
clone size: few
V gene: TRBV7-3
CDR3 protein: CASSSGTSGRAGTDTQYF
CDR3 DNA: TGTGCCAGCAGCTCTGGGACTAGCGGGAGGGCCGGGACAGATACGCAGTATTTT

D gene: TRBD2
J gene: TRBJ2-7
clone size: few
V gene: TRBV4-3
CDR3 protein: CASSHPFSGGPHYEQYF
CDR3 DNA: TGCGCCAGCAGCCATCCCTTTTCGGGAGGGCCCCACTACGAGCAGTACTTC

D gene: NA
J gene: TRBJ1-2
clone size: many
V gene: TRBV4-1
CDR3 protein: CASSQQNGQLYLGYTF
CDR3 DNA: TGCGCCAGCAGCCAACAAAACGGACAGCTCTACCTTGGCTACACCTTC

D gene: TRBD1
J gene: TRBJ2-5
clone size: many
V gene: TRBV29-1
CDR3 protein: CSGGQIGETQYF
CDR3 DNA: TGCAGCGGGGGACAGATCGGGGAGACCCAGTACTTC

D gene: NA
J gene: TRBJ1-4
clone size: NA
V gene: TRBV7-9
CDR3 protein: CASSLGSEDNEKLFF
CDR3 DNA: TGTGCCAGCAGCTTGGGGTCCGAGGATAATGAAAAACTGTTTTTT

D gene: NA
J gene: TRBJ1-1
clone size: many
V gene: TRBV7-8
CDR3 protein: CASSLANPNTEAFF
CDR3 DNA: TGTGCCAGCAGCTTAGCGAATCCAAACACTGAAGCTTTCTTT

D gene: NA
J gene: TRBJ2-7
clone size: few
V gene: TRBV4-3
CDR3 protein: CASSQAPTGAGGSGQYF
CDR3 DNA: TGCGCCAGCAGCCAAGCCCCGACGGGGGCCGGGGGCTCAGGGCAGTACTTC

D gene: NA
J gene: TRBJ1-5
clone size: many
V gene: TRBV2
CDR3 protein: CASSPTGTYQPQHF
CDR3 DNA: TGTGCCAGCAGTCCTACAGGAACCTATCAGCCCCAGCATTTT

D gene: TRBD2
J gene: TRBJ2-5
clone size: many
V gene: TRBV4-1
CDR3 protein: CASSQLQTSGQETQYF
CDR3 DNA: TGCGCCAGCAGCCAATTACAGACTAGCGGACAAGAGACCCAGTACTTC

D gene: TRBD2
J gene: TRBJ2-1
clone size: NA
V gene: TRBV3-1
CDR3 protein: CASSPGTSGSIEQFF
CDR3 DNA: TGTGCCAGCAGTCCCGGGACTAGCGGGAGTATTGAGCAGTTCTTC

D gene: NA
J gene: TRBJ2-5
clone size: NA
V gene: TRBV4-1
CDR3 protein: CASSQGLEVFTETQYF
CDR3 DNA: TGCGCCAGCAGCCAAGGGTTAGAGGTCTTTACGGAGACCCAGTACTTC

D gene: NA
J gene: TRBJ2-3
clone size: NA
V gene: TRBV7-9
CDR3 protein: CASSYREEWGQQYF
CDR3 DNA: TGTGCCAGCAGCTACCGAGAGGAATGGGGACAGCAGTATTTT

D gene: NA
J gene: TRBJ2-5
clone size: NA
V gene: TRBV20-1
CDR3 protein: CSARERDKGPLTQYF
CDR3 DNA: TGCAGTGCTAGAGAGAGGGACAAAGGCCCCCTAACCCAGTACTTC

D gene: NA
J gene: TRBJ2-4
clone size: few
V gene: TRBV9
CDR3 protein: CASSVRPGNIQYF
CDR3 DNA: TGTGCCAGCAGCGTACGGCCAGGGAACATTCAGTACTTC

D gene: TRBD2
J gene: TRBJ2-3
clone size: NA
V gene: TRBV19
CDR3 protein: CATKRGGTRTDTQDF
CDR3 DNA: TGTGCCACGAAACGAGGAGGGACTAGAACAGATACGCAGGATTTT

D gene: NA
J gene: TRBJ2-3
clone size: few
V gene: TRBV9
CDR3 protein: CASSVDSDTQYF
CDR3 DNA: TGTGCCAGCAGCGTAGATAGCGATACGCAGTATTTT

D gene: NA
J gene: TRBJ2-3
clone size: many
V gene: TRBV20-1
CDR3 protein: CSARDRRSTDTQYF
CDR3 DNA: TGCAGTGCTAGAGATAGGAGAAGCACAGATACGCAGTATTTT

D gene: TRBD2
J gene: TRBJ2-1
clone size: many
V gene: TRBV20-1
CDR3 protein: CSATSLAANENEQFF
CDR3 DNA: TGCAGTGCTACTTCCCTAGCGGCCAACGAAAATGAGCAGTTCTTC

D gene: NA
J gene: TRBJ2-1
clone size: many
V gene: TRBV20-1
CDR3 protein: CSARVQGLANEQFF
CDR3 DNA: TGCAGTGCTAGAGTTCAGGGATTAGCGAATGAGCAGTTCTTC

D gene: NA
J gene: TRBJ2-6
clone size: many
V gene: TRBV7-9
CDR3 protein: CASSLFLSGANVLTF
CDR3 DNA: TGTGCCAGCAGCTTATTCCTCTCTGGGGCCAACGTCCTGACTTTC

D gene: NA
J gene: TRBJ1-1
clone size: NA
V gene: TRBV7-9
CDR3 protein: CAGSLRVAKAEAFF
CDR3 DNA: TGTGCCGGCAGCTTAAGGGTCGCGAAAGCTGAAGCTTTCTTT

D gene: NA
J gene: TRBJ2-3
clone size: many
V gene: TRBV4-1
CDR3 protein: CASSQYGQDTQYF
CDR3 DNA: TGCGCCAGCAGCCAATACGGACAGGATACGCAGTATTTT

D gene: NA
J gene: TRBJ2-7
clone size: NA
V gene: TRBV5-1
CDR3 protein: CASSQLQGSNEQYF
CDR3 DNA: TGCGCCAGCAGCCAACTACAGGGTTCGAATGAGCAGTACTTC

D gene: TRBD2
J gene: TRBJ2-7
clone size: many
V gene: TRBV7-2
CDR3 protein: CASSLVGGLESYEQYF
CDR3 DNA: TGTGCCAGCAGCTTAGTAGGGGGACTAGAGTCCTACGAGCAGTACTTC

D gene: NA
J gene: TRBJ2-1
clone size: many
V gene: TRBV28
CDR3 protein: CASSPTRVKRNEQFF
CDR3 DNA: TGTGCCAGCAGTCCCACCCGGGTTAAGAGGAATGAGCAGTTCTTC

D gene: TRBD1
J gene: TRBJ2-1
clone size: NA
V gene: TRBV7-9
CDR3 protein: CASSPAQGEWNQQFF
CDR3 DNA: TGTGCCAGCAGCCCCGCCCAGGGGGAGTGGAATCAGCAGTTCTTC

D gene: NA
J gene: TRBJ2-5
clone size: many
V gene: TRBV28
CDR3 protein: CASSDWEAQYF
CDR3 DNA: TGTGCCAGCAGCGACTGGGAGGCCCAGTACTTC

D gene: NA
J gene: TRBJ2-3
clone size: many
V gene: TRBV27
CDR3 protein: CASSLGGTSRPDTQYF
CDR3 DNA: TGTGCCAGCAGTTTAGGGGGAACTAGCCGCCCAGATACGCAGTATTTT

D gene: NA
J gene: TRBJ2-3
clone size: once
V gene: TRBV6-2/TRBV6-3
CDR3 protein: CASKYRVGTDTKYF
CDR3 DNA: TGTGCCAGCAAGTACAGGGTGGGCACAGATACGAAGTATTTT

D gene: NA
J gene: TRBJ2-2
clone size: NA
V gene: TRBV5-1
CDR3 protein: CASSSMARSNTGELFF
CDR3 DNA: TGCGCCAGCAGCTCAATGGCTAGATCGAACACCGGGGAGCTGTTTTTT

D gene: NA
J gene: TRBJ2-3
clone size: many
V gene: TRBV27
CDR3 protein: CASSGCSTDTQYF
CDR3 DNA: TGTGCCAGCAGTGGATGCAGCACAGATACGCAGTATTTT

D gene: TRBD1
J gene: TRBJ1-2
clone size: few
V gene: TRBV12-3/TRBV12-4
CDR3 protein: CASTDYPGQVANYGYTF
CDR3 DNA: TGTGCCAGCACCGATTACCCGGGACAGGTCGCTAACTATGGCTACACCTTC

D gene: TRBD2
J gene: TRBJ2-2
clone size: many
V gene: TRBV6-1
CDR3 protein: CASGRTRVTWELFF
CDR3 DNA: TGTGCCAGCGGGCGGACTAGAGTAACCTGGGAGCTGTTTTTT

D gene: NA
J gene: TRBJ2-7
clone size: NA
V gene: TRBV4-1
CDR3 protein: CASSHLTGPGGLYEQYF
CDR3 DNA: TGCGCCAGCAGCCACCTCACCGGACCAGGGGGACTCTACGAGCAGTACTTC

D gene: TRBD1
J gene: TRBJ1-1
clone size: many
V gene: TRBV18
CDR3 protein: CASSPNLPGQTNTEAFF
CDR3 DNA: TGTGCCAGCTCACCAAACCTTCCGGGACAGACGAACACTGAAGCTTTCTTT

D gene: TRBD1
J gene: TRBJ2-4
clone size: many
V gene: TRBV7-2
CDR3 protein: CASSFQGAAKNIQYF
CDR3 DNA: TGTGCCAGCAGCTTTCAGGGGGCGGCCAAAAACATTCAGTACTTC

D gene: NA
J gene: TRBJ1-1
clone size: few
V gene: TRBV18
CDR3 protein: CASSPQSGEAFF
CDR3 DNA: TGTGCCAGCTCACCACAATCGGGTGAAGCTTTCTTT

D gene: TRBD1
J gene: TRBJ2-7
clone size: many
V gene: TRBV28
CDR3 protein: CASRPGQATYEQYF
CDR3 DNA: TGTGCCAGCAGGCCGGGACAGGCAACCTACGAGCAGTACTTC

D gene: TRBD2
J gene: TRBJ2-1
clone size: many
V gene: TRBV20-1
CDR3 protein: CNATGLAGLSYNEQFF
CDR3 DNA: TGCAATGCCACCGGACTAGCGGGCCTCTCCTACAATGAGCAGTTCTTC

D gene: NA
J gene: TRBJ2-5
clone size: few
V gene: TRBV12-3/TRBV12-4
CDR3 protein: CASSFIGGTQYF
CDR3 DNA: TGTGCCAGCAGTTTTATTGGGGGGACCCAGTACTTC

D gene: NA
J gene: TRBJ1-1
clone size: NA
V gene: TRBV10-3
CDR3 protein: CAIRPGTNTEAFF
CDR3 DNA: TGTGCCATCAGGCCCGGGACGAACACTGAAGCTTTCTTT

D gene: NA
J gene: TRBJ1-2
clone size: many
V gene: TRBV18
CDR3 protein: CASSPMAGLNYGYTF
CDR3 DNA: TGTGCCAGCTCACCAATGGCAGGGCTTAACTATGGCTACACCTTC

D gene: NA
J gene: TRBJ2-7
clone size: NA
V gene: TRBV20-1
CDR3 protein: CSALVVSSYEQYF
CDR3 DNA: TGCAGTGCCCTGGTGGTTAGCTCCTACGAGCAGTACTTC

D gene: NA
J gene: TRBJ2-5
clone size: NA
V gene: TRBV7-2
CDR3 protein: CASSLGSTETQYF
CDR3 DNA: TGTGCCAGCAGCTTAGGAAGCACAGAGACCCAGTACTTC

D gene: NA
J gene: TRBJ1-2
clone size: many
V gene: TRBV4-1
CDR3 protein: CASSQSYRAGYGYTF
CDR3 DNA: TGCGCCAGCAGCCAATCGTACCGGGCGGGCTATGGCTACACCTTC

D gene: NA
J gene: TRBJ2-3
clone size: NA
V gene: TRBV19
CDR3 protein: CASSPSVIASTDTQYF
CDR3 DNA: TGTGCCAGTAGTCCGAGTGTGATAGCTAGCACAGATACGCAGTATTTT

D gene: NA
J gene: TRBJ2-1
clone size: NA
V gene: TRBV11-1
CDR3 protein: CASSLSSSRAGDEQFF
CDR3 DNA: TGTGCCAGCAGCTTAAGCTCTTCCAGGGCCGGGGATGAGCAGTTCTTC

D gene: NA
J gene: TRBJ2-1
clone size: NA
V gene: TRBV12-5
CDR3 protein: CASGLVQARGNEQFF
CDR3 DNA: TGTGCTAGTGGTTTGGTACAGGCTAGAGGCAATGAGCAGTTCTTC